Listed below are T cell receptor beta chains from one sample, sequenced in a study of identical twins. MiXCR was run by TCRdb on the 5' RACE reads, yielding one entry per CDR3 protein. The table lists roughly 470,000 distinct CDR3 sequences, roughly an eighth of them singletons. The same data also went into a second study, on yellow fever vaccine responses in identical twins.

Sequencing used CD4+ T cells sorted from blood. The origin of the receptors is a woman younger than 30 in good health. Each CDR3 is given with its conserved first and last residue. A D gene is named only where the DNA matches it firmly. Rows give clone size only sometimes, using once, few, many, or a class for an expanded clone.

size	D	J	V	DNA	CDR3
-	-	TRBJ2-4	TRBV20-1	TGCAGTGCTAGTAGGCTAGCGATAGCCAAAAACATTCAGTACTTC	CSASRLAIAKNIQYF
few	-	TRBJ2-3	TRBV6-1	TGTGCCAGCAGTGAGACAGGAACAGATACGCAGTATTTT	CASSETGTDTQYF
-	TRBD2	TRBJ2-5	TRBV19	TGTGCCAGTAGTCCCTTAGCGGGGCCAAGTAAGAACTTC	CASSPLAGPSKNF
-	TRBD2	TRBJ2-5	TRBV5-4	TGTGCCAGCAGTTGGGGACTAGGAGAAAACCAAGAGACCCAGTACTTC	CASSWGLGENQETQYF
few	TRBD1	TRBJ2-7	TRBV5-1	TGCGCCAGCAGCTTGCTGGACAGGCCGTCCTCCTACGAGCAGTACTTC	CASSLLDRPSSYEQYF
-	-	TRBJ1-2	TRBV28	TGTGCCAGCAACCGACCGAACACAGGGAGGTATGGCTACACCTTC	CASNRPNTGRYGYTF
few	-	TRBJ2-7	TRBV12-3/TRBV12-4	TGTGCCAGCAGTTTCTTCGGACAGGGCGGGGGGGACGAGCAGTACTTC	CASSFFGQGGGDEQYF
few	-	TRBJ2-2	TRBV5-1	TGCGCCAGCAGCTCGGCCGGGACCCGGAACACCGGGGAGCTGTTTTTT	CASSSAGTRNTGELFF
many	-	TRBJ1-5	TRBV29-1	TGCAGTGACTCAGGGGCGCATGGCAATCAGCCCCAGCATTTT	CSDSGAHGNQPQHF
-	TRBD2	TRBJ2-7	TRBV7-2	TGTGCCAGCAGCTTTAACTTAGCGGGCCGCCGCAACGAGCAGTACTTC	CASSFNLAGRRNEQYF
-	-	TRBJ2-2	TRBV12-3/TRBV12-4	TGTGCCAGCAGTCAACAGGACCTGGGCACCGGGGAGCTGTTTTTT	CASSQQDLGTGELFF
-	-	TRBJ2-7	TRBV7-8	TGTGCCAGCAGCTTAGCGCCTGGCGGCGGGCGTATTTCCTACGAGCAGTACTTC	CASSLAPGGGRISYEQYF
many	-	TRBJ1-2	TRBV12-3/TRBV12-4	TGTGCCAGCAGTAGCTCGGATTGGGCCCTTCGGGCCTTC	CASSSSDWALRAF
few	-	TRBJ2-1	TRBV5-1	TGCGCCAGCAGCATCGACATCCGCTACAATGAGCAGTTCTTC	CASSIDIRYNEQFF
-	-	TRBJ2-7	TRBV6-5	TGTGCCAGCAGGGGATCTAAAGAGTACTTC	CASRGSKEYF
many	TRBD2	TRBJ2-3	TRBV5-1	TGCGCCAGCAGCGCGGGGGTGGGCACAGATACGCAGTATTTT	CASSAGVGTDTQYF
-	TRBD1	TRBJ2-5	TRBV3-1	TGTGCCAGCGGCTCACAGGGGGAGACCCAGTACTTC	CASGSQGETQYF
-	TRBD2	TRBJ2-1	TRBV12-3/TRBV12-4	TGTGCCAGCAGACCAAAGACTAGCAACTACAATGAGCAGTTCTTC	CASRPKTSNYNEQFF
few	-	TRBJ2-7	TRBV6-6	TGTGCCAGCAGTTACGAGCGCGTTTACGAGCAGTACTTC	CASSYERVYEQYF
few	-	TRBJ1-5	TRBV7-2	TGTGCCAGCAGCTTCCCCCGGGGCAATAGCAATCAGCCCCAGCATTTT	CASSFPRGNSNQPQHF
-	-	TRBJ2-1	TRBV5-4	TGTGCCAGCAGCTTGGTTTTTCCAGGGGTCTACAATGAGCAGTTCTTC	CASSLVFPGVYNEQFF
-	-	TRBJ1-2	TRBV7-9	TGTGCCAGCAGCCTCCTGGGGGGGCGAGGGGGCTACACCTTC	CASSLLGGRGGYTF
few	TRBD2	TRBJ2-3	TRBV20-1	TGCAGTGCCGCCGGGACTAGCGGCACAGATACGCAGTATTTT	CSAAGTSGTDTQYF
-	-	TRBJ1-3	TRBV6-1	TGTGCCAGCTCGTACGAGGGGCCGATCTCTGGAAACACCATATATTTT	CASSYEGPISGNTIYF
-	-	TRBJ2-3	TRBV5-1	TGCGCCAGCAGCTTGGAGGGCGGGGGCCTCACAGATACGCAGTATTTT	CASSLEGGGLTDTQYF
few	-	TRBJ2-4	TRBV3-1	TGTGCCAGCAGCCAAGGAGAATTAGCCAAAAACATTCAGTACTTC	CASSQGELAKNIQYF
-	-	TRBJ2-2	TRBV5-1	TGCGCCAGCAGCATATTAGGGGCGAACACCGGGGAGCTGTTTTTT	CASSILGANTGELFF
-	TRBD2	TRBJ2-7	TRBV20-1	TGCAGTGCCCAGGCGGGGGCCTACGAGCAGTACTTC	CSAQAGAYEQYF
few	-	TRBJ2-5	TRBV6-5	TGTGCCAGCAGGTACCTAACCGGGAGCCAAGAGACCCAGTACTTC	CASRYLTGSQETQYF
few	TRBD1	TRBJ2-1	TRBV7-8	TGTGCCAGCAGCGCCATCCCCGTGGGGACAGCGCTTGAGCAGTTCTTC	CASSAIPVGTALEQFF
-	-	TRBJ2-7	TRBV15	TGTGCCACCAGCAGAGTTGAAAGGCGTGACGAGCAGTACTTC	CATSRVERRDEQYF
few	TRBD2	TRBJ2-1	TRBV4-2	TGTGCCAGCAGCCAAGACTTGAGGCGCGGGGGATACAATGAGCAGTTCTTC	CASSQDLRRGGYNEQFF
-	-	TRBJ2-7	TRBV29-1	TGCAGCGTTGCACACCCCGTGGGTCCGCCATACGAGCAGTACTTC	CSVAHPVGPPYEQYF
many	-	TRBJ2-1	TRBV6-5	TGTGCCAGCAGTTATGGGGGGGGGGCCTCCTACAATGAGCAGTTCTTC	CASSYGGGASYNEQFF
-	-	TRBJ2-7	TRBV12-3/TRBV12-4	TGTGCCAGCAGTTTCGGCACGAACTACGAGCAGTACTTC	CASSFGTNYEQYF
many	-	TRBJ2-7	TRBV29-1	TGCAGCGTTGAATCAGCCTACGAGCAGTACTTC	CSVESAYEQYF
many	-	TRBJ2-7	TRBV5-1	TGCGCCAGCAGCTTACGGAGCGAGCAGTACTTC	CASSLRSEQYF